This is a list of T cell receptor beta chains from one sample in a study of blood T cell repertoires in COVID-19. Generated by immunoSEQ multiplex PCR, the TCRdb table keeps only in-frame clones and is missing some. The sample comprises approximately 300,000 clones, around 82% of which are singletons, and approximately 14% rests with the top ten. The material sequenced was peripheral blood. All receptors come from a person aged 65-85 years with COVID-19, enrolled during active disease. The CDR3 runs from the conserved cysteine through the conserved F or W. D genes are given only for firm matches. Clone size is shown for a subset of rows, as once, few, many or a class of expanded clone.

v_call,d_call,j_call,clone_size,cdr3_aa,cdr3_nt
TRBV7-2,.,TRBJ2-3,.,CASSFILDTDTQYF,TGTGCCAGCAGCTTCATTCTAGACACAGATACGCAGTATTTT
TRBV12-3/TRBV12-4,TRBD2,TRBJ2-7,.,CASGGTSGGEQYF,TGTGCCAGCGGAGGGACTAGCGGGGGTGAGCAGTACTTC
TRBV5-1,.,TRBJ1-2,.,CASSLAGGLASGYTF,TGCGCCAGCAGCTTGGCCGGGGGTTTGGCCTCTGGCTACACCTTC
TRBV4-2,.,TRBJ2-7,.,CASSQAATVGYEQYF,TGTGCCAGCAGCCAAGCAGCGACAGTAGGATACGAGCAGTACTTC
TRBV28,.,TRBJ2-7,.,CASIGSSSEQYF,TGTGCCAGCATTGGGAGCTCGAGCGAGCAGTACTTC
TRBV2,TRBD2,TRBJ2-3,once,CASTQTSGGLSTDTQYF,TGTGCCAGCACACAGACTAGCGGGGGGCTAAGCACAGATACGCAGTATTTT
TRBV10-3,.,TRBJ2-7,.,CAISASRGAYEQYF,TGTGCCATCAGTGCGAGCAGGGGAGCCTACGAGCAGTACTTC
TRBV28,.,TRBJ1-2,few,CASSLVGSTRGGYGYTF,TGTGCCAGCAGTTTGGTGGGTTCGACACGAGGGGGCTATGGCTACACCTTC
TRBV28,.,TRBJ1-1,.,CASSLNRVLAFF,TGTGCCAGCAGTCTTAACAGGGTGTTGGCTTTCTTT
TRBV6-5,.,TRBJ1-5,once,CASSYSGTSDQPQHF,TGTGCCAGCAGTTACTCGGGCACCTCAGATCAGCCCCAGCATTTT
TRBV27,TRBD2,TRBJ2-1,.,CASRPRGGSGNEQFF,TGTGCCAGCAGACCCCGGGGGGGGAGTGGGAATGAGCAGTTCTTC
TRBV6-6,TRBD1,TRBJ1-5,.,CASSPARDRGNQPQHF,TGTGCCAGCAGTCCGGCCCGGGACAGGGGGAATCAGCCCCAGCATTTT
TRBV5-6,.,TRBJ2-1,.,CASSLIDEQFF,TGTGCCAGCAGCTTGATCGATGAGCAGTTCTTC
TRBV5-1,TRBD1,TRBJ2-7,.,CASKVGQGAHEQYF,TGCGCCAGCAAGGTGGGACAGGGGGCCCACGAGCAGTACTTC
TRBV9,.,TRBJ2-1,.,CASSGPSAGYGEQFF,TGTGCCAGCAGCGGCCCCTCCGCAGGGTATGGGGAGCAGTTCTTC
TRBV9,.,TRBJ1-4,.,CASSAGLTNEKLFF,TGTGCCAGCAGCGCCGGTTTAACTAATGAAAAACTGTTTTTT
TRBV5-1,TRBD1,TRBJ1-2,.,CASSVGTVYGYTF,TGCGCCAGCAGCGTAGGGACAGTATATGGCTACACCTTC
TRBV3-1/TRBV3-2,TRBD1,TRBJ2-2,.,CASSPLTGGISGELFF,TGTGCCAGCAGCCCCTTGACAGGGGGCATCTCCGGGGAGCTGTTTTTT
TRBV19,TRBD1,TRBJ1-5,few,CASSMAGQGGRNQPQHF,TGTGCCAGTAGTATGGCGGGACAGGGGGGCAGGAATCAGCCCCAGCATTTT
TRBV3-1/TRBV3-2,.,TRBJ1-1,.,CASSEGQLNTEAFF,TGTGCCAGCAGCGAAGGACAGTTGAACACTGAAGCTTTCTTT
TRBV29-1,TRBD1,TRBJ2-7,.,CSVVTGGGYYEQYF,TGCAGCGTTGTCACAGGGGGCGGCTACTACGAGCAGTACTTC
TRBV3-1/TRBV3-2,TRBD1,TRBJ2-1,.,CASTNPGQGIRQFF,TGTGCCAGCACCAACCCGGGACAGGGTATAAGGCAGTTCTTC
TRBV4-1,TRBD1,TRBJ1-5,.,CASSQTGGLGQPQHF,TGCGCCAGCAGCCAAACAGGGGGCTTGGGTCAGCCCCAGCATTTT
TRBV18,TRBD1,TRBJ1-5,many,CASSFAGGLSNQPQHF,TGTGCCAGCTCCTTCGCAGGGGGCCTTTCCAATCAGCCCCAGCATTTT